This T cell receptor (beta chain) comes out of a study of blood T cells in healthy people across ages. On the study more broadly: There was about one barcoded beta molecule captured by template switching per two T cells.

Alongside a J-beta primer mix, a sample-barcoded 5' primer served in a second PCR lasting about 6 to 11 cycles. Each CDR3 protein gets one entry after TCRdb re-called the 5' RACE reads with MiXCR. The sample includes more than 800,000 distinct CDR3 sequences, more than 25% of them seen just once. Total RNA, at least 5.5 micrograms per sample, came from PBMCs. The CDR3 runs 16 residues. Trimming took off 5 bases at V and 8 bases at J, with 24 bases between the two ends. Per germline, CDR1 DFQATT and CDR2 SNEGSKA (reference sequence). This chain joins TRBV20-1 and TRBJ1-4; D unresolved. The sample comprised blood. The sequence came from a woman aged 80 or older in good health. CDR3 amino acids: CSAGPDRPSSREKLFF. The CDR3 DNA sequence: TGCAGTGCTGGACCCGATAGACCCAGCAGCCGGGAAAAACTGTTTTTT.